This T cell receptor beta chain was sequenced in a study of T cell repertoires in cytomegalovirus infection (dated by TCRdb to between 2018 and 2021). Study-level background: Donor HLA type was relevant to the analysis, as public TCR beta signatures indicated carriage of CMV infection together with the matching HLA type. The full study reports these points: In both this cohort and an independent approximately 370-donor cohort, the cumulative frequency of public TCR beta family members distinguished carriers of CMV infection plus the relevant HLA type. The ex vivo response was dominated by HLA-C-restricted CMV-specific TCR beta clonotypes, and the single most frequent clonotype in two of eight donors was supplied by these HLA-C-restricted clonotypes.

The instrument given in TCRdb is Illumina HiSeq 1500. Using fastp trimming at Q25 and MiXCR clonotype assembly, TCRdb reanalyzed the public sequencing data and kept in-frame beta chains. CDR3 protein duplicates are merged, each entry listing the most common genes and DNA. The sample has around 450,000 distinct CDR3 sequences on record, 25% to 40% of them singletons. Roughly 15% of the sample goes to the ten largest clones. CDR1 and CDR2, looked up from the germline V gene (reference sequence), are LNHNV and YYDKDF. The junction carries 11 bases between V and J, which are trimmed by 1 base and 5 bases respectively. The CDR3, from cysteine to phenylalanine, totals 15 residues. The entry retains the CDR3 DNA only, 45 bases that are in frame from base 1. This clonotype has a handful of counts. Which antigen it targets is not known. Per-nucleotide qualities are absent, and no much larger clonotype sits a single base away.

Sequencing was carried out using PBMCs. The chain employs TRBV15 and TRBJ2-2, with TRBD2 as a weak D call on 7 bases. This clonotype originated in a human donor in good health (CMV status not recorded). Some clones in this sample may be carry-over from other donors' samples. The DNA sequence reads TGTGCCACCAGCAGAGGCGGGGGCAGAACCGGGGAGCTGTTTTTT. Protein translation: CATSRGGGRTGELFF.